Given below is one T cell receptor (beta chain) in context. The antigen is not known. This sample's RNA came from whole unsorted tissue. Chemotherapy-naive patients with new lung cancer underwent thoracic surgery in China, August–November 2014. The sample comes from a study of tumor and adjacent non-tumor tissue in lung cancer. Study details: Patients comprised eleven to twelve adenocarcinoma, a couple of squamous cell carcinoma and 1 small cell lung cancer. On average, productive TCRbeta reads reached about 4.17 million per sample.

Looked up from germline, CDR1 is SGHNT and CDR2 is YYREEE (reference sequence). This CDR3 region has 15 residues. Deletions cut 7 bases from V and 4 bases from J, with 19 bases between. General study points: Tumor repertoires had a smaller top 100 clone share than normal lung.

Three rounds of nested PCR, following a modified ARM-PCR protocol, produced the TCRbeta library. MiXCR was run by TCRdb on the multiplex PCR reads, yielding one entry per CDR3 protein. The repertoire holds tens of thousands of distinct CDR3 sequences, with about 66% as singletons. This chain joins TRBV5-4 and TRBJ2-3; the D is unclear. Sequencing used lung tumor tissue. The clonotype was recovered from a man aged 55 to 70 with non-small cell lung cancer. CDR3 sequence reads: CASGSGPSGADTQYF. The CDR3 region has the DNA TGTGCCAGCGGCTCCGGCCCCTCCGGCGCAGATACGCAGTATTTT.